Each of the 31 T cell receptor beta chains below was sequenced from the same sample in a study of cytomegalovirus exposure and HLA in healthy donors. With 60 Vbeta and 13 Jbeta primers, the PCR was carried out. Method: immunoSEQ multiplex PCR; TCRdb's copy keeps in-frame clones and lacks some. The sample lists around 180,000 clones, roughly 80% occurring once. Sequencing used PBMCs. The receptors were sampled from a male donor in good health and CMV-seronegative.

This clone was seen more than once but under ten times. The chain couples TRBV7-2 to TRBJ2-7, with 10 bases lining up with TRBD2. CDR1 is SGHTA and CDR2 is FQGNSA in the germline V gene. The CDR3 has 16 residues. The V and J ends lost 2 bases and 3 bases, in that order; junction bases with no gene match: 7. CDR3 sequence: CASSLNLASGGYEQYF. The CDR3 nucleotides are TGTGCCAGCAGCTTAAATTTGGCTAGCGGGGGCTACGAGCAGTACTTC. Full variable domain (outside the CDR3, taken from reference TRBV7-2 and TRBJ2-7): GAGVSQSPSNKVTEKGKDVELRCDPISGHTALYWYRQSLGQGLEFLIYFQGNSAPDKSGLPSDRFSAERTGGSVSTLTIQRTQQEDSAVYLCASSLNLASGGYEQYFGPGTRLTVT.

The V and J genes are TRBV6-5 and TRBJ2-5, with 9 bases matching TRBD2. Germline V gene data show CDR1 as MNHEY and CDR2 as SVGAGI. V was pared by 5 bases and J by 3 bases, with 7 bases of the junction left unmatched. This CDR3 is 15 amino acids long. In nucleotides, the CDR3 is TGTGCCAGCAGTGGGCTAGCGGGAACCAAAGAGACCCAGTACTTC. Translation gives CASSGLAGTKETQYF.

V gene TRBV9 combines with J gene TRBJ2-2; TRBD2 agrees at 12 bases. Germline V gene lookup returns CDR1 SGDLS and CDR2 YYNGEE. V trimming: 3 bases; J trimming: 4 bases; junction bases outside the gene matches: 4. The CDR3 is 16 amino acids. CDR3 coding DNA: TGTGCCAGCAGCGAAACTAGCGGGGGGCCCACCGGGGAGCTGTTTTTT. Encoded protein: CASSETSGGPTGELFF.

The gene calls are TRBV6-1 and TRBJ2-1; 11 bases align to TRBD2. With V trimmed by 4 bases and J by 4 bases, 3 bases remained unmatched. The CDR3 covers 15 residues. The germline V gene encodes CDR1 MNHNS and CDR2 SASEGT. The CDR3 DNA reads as TGTGCCAGCAGTGGATTAGCGGGAGGGTACAATGAGCAGTTCTTC. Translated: CASSGLAGGYNEQFF.

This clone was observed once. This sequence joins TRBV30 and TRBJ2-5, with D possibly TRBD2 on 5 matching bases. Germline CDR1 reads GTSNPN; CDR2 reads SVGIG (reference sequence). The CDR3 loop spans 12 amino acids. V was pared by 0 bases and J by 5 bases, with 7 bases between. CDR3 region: CAWSVGGETQYF. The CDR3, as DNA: TGTGCCTGGAGTGTTGGCGGGGAGACCCAGTACTTC.

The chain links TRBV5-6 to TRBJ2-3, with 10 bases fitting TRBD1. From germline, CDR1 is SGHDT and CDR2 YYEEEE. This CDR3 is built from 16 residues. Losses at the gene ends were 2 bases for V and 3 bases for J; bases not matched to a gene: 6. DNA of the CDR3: TGTGCCAGCAGCTTAACGGACAGGGGGAGAACAGATACGCAGTATTTT. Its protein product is CASSLTDRGRTDTQYF.

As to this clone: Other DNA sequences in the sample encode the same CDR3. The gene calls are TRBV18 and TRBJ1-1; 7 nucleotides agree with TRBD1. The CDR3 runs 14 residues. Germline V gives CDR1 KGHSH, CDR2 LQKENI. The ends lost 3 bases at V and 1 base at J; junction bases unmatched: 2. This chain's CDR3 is CASSPRTGNTEAFF. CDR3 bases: TGTGCCAGCTCACCCCGGACAGGGAACACTGAAGCTTTCTTT. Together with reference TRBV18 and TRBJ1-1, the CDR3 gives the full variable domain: NAGVMQNPRHLVRRRGQEARLRCSPMKGHSHVYWYRQLPEEGLKFMVYLQKENIIDESGMPKERFSAEFPKEGPSILRIQQVVRGDSAAYFCASSPRTGNTEAFFGQGTRLTVV.

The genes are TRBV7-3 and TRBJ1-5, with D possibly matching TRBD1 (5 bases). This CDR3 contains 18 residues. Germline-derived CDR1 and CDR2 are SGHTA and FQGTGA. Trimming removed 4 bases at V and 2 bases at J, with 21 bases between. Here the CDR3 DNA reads TGTGCCAGCAGCTACCCCAGTCAGGGTGACCAATGCAATCAGCCCCAGCATTTT. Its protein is CASSYPSQGDQCNQPQHF.

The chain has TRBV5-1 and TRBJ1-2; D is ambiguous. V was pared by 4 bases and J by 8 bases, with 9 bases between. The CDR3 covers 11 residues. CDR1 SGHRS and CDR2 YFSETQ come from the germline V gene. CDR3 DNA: TGCGCCAGCAGCACCTCGGGAGGCTACACCTTC. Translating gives CASSTSGGYTF.

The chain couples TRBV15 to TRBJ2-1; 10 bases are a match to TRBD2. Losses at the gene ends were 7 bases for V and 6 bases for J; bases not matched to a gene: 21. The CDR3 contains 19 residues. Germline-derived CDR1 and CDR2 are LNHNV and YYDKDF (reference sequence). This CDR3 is CATINWGLAGVLSSNEQFF. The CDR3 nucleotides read TGTGCCACCATCAACTGGGGCCTAGCGGGAGTGTTGTCGAGCAATGAGCAGTTCTTC.

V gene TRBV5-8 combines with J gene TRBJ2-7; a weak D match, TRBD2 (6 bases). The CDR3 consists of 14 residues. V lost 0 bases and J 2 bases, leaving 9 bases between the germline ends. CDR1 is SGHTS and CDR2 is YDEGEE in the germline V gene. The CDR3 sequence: CASSLVAVTYEQYF. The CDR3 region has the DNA TGTGCCAGCAGCTTGGTAGCGGTAACCTACGAGCAGTACTTC.

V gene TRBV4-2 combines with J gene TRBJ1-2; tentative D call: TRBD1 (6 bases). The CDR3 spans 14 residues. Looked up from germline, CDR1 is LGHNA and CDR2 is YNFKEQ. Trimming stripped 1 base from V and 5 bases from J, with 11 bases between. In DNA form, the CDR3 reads TGTGCCAGCAGCCAAGGGGAGGGGGGGTATGGCTACACCTTC. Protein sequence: CASSQGEGGYGYTF.

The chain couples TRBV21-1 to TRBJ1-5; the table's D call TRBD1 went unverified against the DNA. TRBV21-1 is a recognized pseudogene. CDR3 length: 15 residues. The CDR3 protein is CASSTYRGRDQPQHF. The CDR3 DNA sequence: TGTGCCAGCAGCACCTACAGGGGGAGGGATCAGCCCCAGCATTTT.

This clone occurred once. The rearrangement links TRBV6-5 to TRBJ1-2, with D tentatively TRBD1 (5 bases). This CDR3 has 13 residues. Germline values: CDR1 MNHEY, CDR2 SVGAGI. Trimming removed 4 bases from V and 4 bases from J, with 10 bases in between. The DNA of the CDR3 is TGTGCCAGCAGTTCAGGGCAGGGCTATGGCTACACCTTC. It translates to CASSSGQGYGYTF.

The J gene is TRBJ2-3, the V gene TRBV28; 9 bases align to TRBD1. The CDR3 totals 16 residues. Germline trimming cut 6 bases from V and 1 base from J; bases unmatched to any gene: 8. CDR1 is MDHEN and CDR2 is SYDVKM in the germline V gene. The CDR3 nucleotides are TGTGCCAGCAGGTCCCGGGACAGGGAGGGCACAGATACGCAGTATTTT. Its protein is CASRSRDREGTDTQYF.

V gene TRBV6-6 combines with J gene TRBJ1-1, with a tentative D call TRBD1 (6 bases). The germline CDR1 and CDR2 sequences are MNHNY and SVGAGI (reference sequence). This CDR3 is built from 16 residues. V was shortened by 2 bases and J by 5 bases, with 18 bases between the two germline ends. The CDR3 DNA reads TGTGCCAGCAGTTACAATGGCTTCCAGGGGCGAACTGAAGCTTTCTTT. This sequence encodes CASSYNGFQGRTEAFF.

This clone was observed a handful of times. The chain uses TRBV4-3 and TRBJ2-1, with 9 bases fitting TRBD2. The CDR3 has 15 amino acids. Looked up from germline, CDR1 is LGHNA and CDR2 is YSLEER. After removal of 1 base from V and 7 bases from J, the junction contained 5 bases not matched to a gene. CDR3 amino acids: CASSQGTSDLNEQFF. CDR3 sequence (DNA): TGCGCCAGCAGCCAAGGGACTAGCGACTTGAATGAGCAGTTCTTC.

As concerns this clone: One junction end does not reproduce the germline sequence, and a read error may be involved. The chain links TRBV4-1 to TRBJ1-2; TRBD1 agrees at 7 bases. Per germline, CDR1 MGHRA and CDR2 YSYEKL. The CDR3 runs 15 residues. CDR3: CASSQPPTGNYGYPF. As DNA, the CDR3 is TGCGCCAGCAGCCAACCACCGACAGGGAACTATGGCTACCCCTTC.

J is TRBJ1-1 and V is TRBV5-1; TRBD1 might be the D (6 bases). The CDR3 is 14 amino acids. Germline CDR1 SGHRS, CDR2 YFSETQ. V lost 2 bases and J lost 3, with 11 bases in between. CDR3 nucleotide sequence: TGCGCCAGCAGCTTAGGGGACACGTACACTGAAGCTTTCTTT. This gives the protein CASSLGDTYTEAFF.

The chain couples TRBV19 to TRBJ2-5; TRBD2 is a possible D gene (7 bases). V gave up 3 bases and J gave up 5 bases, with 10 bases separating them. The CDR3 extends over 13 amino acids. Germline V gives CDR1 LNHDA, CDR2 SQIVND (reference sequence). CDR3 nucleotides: TGTGCCAGTAGTATCAAGGGGGGGGAGACCCAGTACTTC. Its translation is CASSIKGGETQYF. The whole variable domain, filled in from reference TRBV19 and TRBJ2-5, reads DGGITQSPKYLFRKEGQNVTLSCEQNLNHDAMYWYRQDPGQGLRLIYYSQIVNDFQKGDIAEGYSVSREKKESFPLTVTSAQKNPTAFYLCASSIKGGETQYFGPGTRLLVL.

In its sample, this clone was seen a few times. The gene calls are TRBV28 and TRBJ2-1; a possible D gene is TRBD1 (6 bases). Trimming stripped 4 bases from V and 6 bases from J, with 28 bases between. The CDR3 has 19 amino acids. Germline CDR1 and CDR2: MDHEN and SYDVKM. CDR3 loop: CASSSFVTNPTGLGNEQFF. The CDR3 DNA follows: TGTGCCAGCAGTTCTTTCGTGACTAATCCGACAGGCTTGGGCAATGAGCAGTTCTTC.

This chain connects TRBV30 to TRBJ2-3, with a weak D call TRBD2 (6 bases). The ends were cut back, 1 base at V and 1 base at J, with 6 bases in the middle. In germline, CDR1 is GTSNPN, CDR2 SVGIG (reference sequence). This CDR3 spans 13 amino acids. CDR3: CAWSGEGTDTQYF. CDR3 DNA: TGTGCCTGGAGTGGGGAGGGCACAGATACGCAGTATTTT.

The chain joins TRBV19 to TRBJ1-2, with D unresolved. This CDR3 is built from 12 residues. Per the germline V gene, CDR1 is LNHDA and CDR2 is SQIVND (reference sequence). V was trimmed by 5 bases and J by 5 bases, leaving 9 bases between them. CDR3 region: CASSGAGYGYTF. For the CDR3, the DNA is TGTGCCAGTAGTGGCGCGGGATATGGCTACACCTTC. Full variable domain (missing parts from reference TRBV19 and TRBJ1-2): DGGITQSPKYLFRKEGQNVTLSCEQNLNHDAMYWYRQDPGQGLRLIYYSQIVNDFQKGDIAEGYSVSREKKESFPLTVTSAQKNPTAFYLCASSGAGYGYTFGSGTRLTVV.

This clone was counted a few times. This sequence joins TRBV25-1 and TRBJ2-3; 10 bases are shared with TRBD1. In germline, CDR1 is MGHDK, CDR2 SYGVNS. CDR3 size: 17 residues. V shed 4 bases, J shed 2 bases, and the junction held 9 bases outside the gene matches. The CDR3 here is CASSAPSGTGVTDTQYF. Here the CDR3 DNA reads TGTGCCAGCAGTGCCCCCTCCGGGACAGGGGTCACAGATACGCAGTATTTT.

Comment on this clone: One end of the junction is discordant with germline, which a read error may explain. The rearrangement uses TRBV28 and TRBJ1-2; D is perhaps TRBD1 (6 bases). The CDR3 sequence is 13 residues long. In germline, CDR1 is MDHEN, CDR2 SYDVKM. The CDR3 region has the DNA TGTGCCAGCAGTTCACGGGGGGCATATGGCTACCCCTTC. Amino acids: CASSSRGAYGYPF.

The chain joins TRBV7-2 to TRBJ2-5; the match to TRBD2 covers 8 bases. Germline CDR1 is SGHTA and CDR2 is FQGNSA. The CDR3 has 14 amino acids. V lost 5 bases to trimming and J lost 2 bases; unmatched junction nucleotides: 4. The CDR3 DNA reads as TGTGCCAGCAGCACAAGCGGGGGTCAAGAGACCCAGTACTTC. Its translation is CASSTSGGQETQYF. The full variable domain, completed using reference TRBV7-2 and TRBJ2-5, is GAGVSQSPSNKVTEKGKDVELRCDPISGHTALYWYRQSLGQGLEFLIYFQGNSAPDKSGLPSDRFSAERTGGSVSTLTIQRTQQEDSAVYLCASSTSGGQETQYFGPGTRLLVL.

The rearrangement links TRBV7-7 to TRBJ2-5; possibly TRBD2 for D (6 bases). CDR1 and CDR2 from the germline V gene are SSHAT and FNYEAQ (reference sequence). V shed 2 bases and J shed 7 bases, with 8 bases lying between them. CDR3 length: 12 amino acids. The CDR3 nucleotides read TGTGCCAGCAGCTTATTCGGGGGGACCCAGTACTTC. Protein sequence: CASSLFGGTQYF.

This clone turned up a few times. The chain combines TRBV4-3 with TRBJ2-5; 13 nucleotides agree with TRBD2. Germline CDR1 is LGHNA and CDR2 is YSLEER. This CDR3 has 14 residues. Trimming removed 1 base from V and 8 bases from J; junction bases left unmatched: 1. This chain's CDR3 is CASSQGLAGGTQYF. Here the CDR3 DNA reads TGCGCCAGCAGCCAAGGACTAGCGGGGGGAACCCAGTACTTC.

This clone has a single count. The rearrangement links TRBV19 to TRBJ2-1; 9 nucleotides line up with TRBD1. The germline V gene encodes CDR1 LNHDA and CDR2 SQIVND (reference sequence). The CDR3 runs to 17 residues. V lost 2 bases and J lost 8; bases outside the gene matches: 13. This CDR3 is CASSIRLADRGRDEQFF. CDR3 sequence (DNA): TGTGCCAGTAGTATACGTTTGGCGGACAGGGGTCGCGATGAGCAGTTCTTC.

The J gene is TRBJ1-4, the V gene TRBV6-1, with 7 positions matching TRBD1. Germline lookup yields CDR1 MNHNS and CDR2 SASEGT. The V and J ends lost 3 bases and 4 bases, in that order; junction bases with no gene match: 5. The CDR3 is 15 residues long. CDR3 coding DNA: TGTGCCAGCAGTGAGGCGACAGGGCTTAATGAAAAACTGTTTTTT. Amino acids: CASSEATGLNEKLFF.

The CDR3 nucleotides read TGTGCCAGCAGCCCAGGGGGACCCTATGGCTACACCTTC. This translates into CASSPGGPYGYTF. This chain connects TRBV6-5 to TRBJ1-2, with 7 positions matching TRBD1. V dropped 6 bases and J dropped 4; count of bases not matched to a gene: 5. Looked up from germline, CDR1 is MNHEY and CDR2 is SVGAGI. The CDR3 is made up of 13 amino acids.